This T cell receptor (beta chain) was captured in a study of cytomegalovirus exposure and HLA in healthy donors. Points from the study as a whole: Indistinguishable V segments such as TRBV6-2 and TRBV6-3 were excluded. High specificity and sensitivity for cytomegalovirus status were reported for the classifier.

This CDR3 spans 13 amino acids. The V gene lost 2 bases and the J gene lost 5 bases, with 10 bases spanning the gap. The V gene's germline CDR1 is SGHDT and CDR2 YYEEEE. 60 Vbeta and 13 Jbeta primers were used in PCR. TCRdb's table, derived via immunoSEQ multiplex PCR, lists solely in-frame clones and lacks some. The data hold about 140,000 clones, with 76% observed a single time. Turning to this clone: The antigen remains undetermined.

The V gene is TRBV5-6, the J gene TRBJ2-5, with D possibly TRBD2 on 6 matching bases. The sample consisted of PBMCs. The clonotype was recovered from a man aged 40-49 years in good health and CMV-seronegative. CDR3 in DNA: TGTGCCAGCAGCTTCGAGGGGAGGGAGACCCAGTACTTC. Residues: CASSFEGRETQYF.